The 5 T cell receptor beta chains in this list originate from one sample, sequenced in a study of graft-versus-host responses after intestinal transplantation. Produced via immunoSEQ multiplex PCR; TCRdb's table is partial and in-frame only. The sample yields roughly 99,000 clones, about nine tenths seen once. The antigens for these receptors are not known. The sequencing used unstimulated CD4+ T cells sorted from spleen or lymph node cells, collected before transplant. These receptors all stem from a human donor who was the organ donor for an intestinal transplant.

The rearrangement joins TRBV18 to TRBJ1-2, with 8 positions matching TRBD1. CDR1 and CDR2 (germline): KGHSH, LQKENI. This CDR3 has 14 amino acids. With 3 bases clipped from V and 8 bases from J, the junction kept 8 bases outside the gene matches. In nucleotides, the CDR3 is TGTGCCAGCTCACCTGGGACAGGACTATGGGGCTACACCTTC. This translates into CASSPGTGLWGYTF.

The J gene is TRBJ1-1, the V gene TRBV6-5, with a tentative D call TRBD1 (5 bases). V lost 5 bases to trimming and J lost 0 bases, with 10 bases between them. CDR1 is MNHEY and CDR2 is SVGAGI in the germline V gene. There are 14 residues in the CDR3. As DNA, the CDR3 is TGTGCCAGCAGTAATGGACAAATGAACACTGAAGCTTTCTTT. Its protein product is CASSNGQMNTEAFF.

V gene TRBV5-1 combines with J gene TRBJ2-7; 12 bases line up with TRBD2. V shed 1 base and J 9 bases; nucleotides not matched to a gene: 17. Germline assignment: CDR1 SGHRS and CDR2 YFSETQ. This CDR3 has 18 residues. Here the CDR3 DNA reads TGCGCCAGCAGCTTGAGGACTAGCGGGATGTCTATATTTCGGGGGCAGTACTTC. Translating it yields CASSLRTSGMSIFRGQYF.

The chain recombines TRBV6-5 with TRBJ2-1; TRBD2 matches at 9 bases. CDR1 MNHEY and CDR2 SVGAGI come from the germline V gene. The CDR3 runs 14 residues. With 5 bases clipped from V and 5 bases from J, the junction kept 4 bases outside the gene matches. CDR3 in amino acids: CASSLKRGDNEQFF. The CDR3 coding sequence is TGTGCCAGCAGTCTCAAGCGGGGGGACAATGAGCAGTTCTTC.

V gene TRBV5-1 combines with J gene TRBJ1-2; D is ambiguous. CDR1 is SGHRS, CDR2 YFSETQ, per germline. CDR3 length: 15 residues. V was trimmed by 0 bases and J by 1 base, leaving 10 bases between them. The CDR3 sequence: CASSLGHRDNYGYTF. The CDR3 nucleotides are TGCGCCAGCAGCTTGGGACACAGAGATAACTATGGCTACACCTTC.